A single sample gave rise to the 24 T cell receptor beta chains below, sequenced in a study of T cells after yellow fever vaccination. TCRdb called the 5' RACE reads again in MiXCR, with one record for every CDR3 protein. The sample consists of approximately 580,000 distinct CDR3 sequences, around 17% of them appearing once. The sequences come from PBMCs, collected 5 days after the first yellow fever vaccination. The origin of the receptors is a man younger than 35 who received the YFV17D yellow fever vaccine.

The CDR3 spells CASSIPQGGYTF. The CDR3 DNA sequence: TGTGCCAGTAGTATTCCGCAGGGAGGCTACACCTTC. The rearrangement uses TRBV19 and TRBJ1-2; a weak D match, TRBD1 (5 bases). Trimming took 3 bases from V and 8 from J, leaving 10 bases between them. Germline assignment: CDR1 LNHDA and CDR2 SQIVND (reference sequence). The CDR3 is 12 amino acids.

The rearrangement links TRBV27 to TRBJ1-5; D gene uncertain. The germline gives CDR1 MNHEY, CDR2 SMNVEV (reference sequence). This CDR3 region has 14 residues. The V end lost 8 bases, the J end lost 0 bases, and 11 bases lay between the germline ends. This CDR3 reads CASRAAYSNQPQHF. CDR3 in DNA: TGTGCCAGCCGCGCCGCCTATAGCAATCAGCCCCAGCATTTT.

This clonotype was seen repeatedly, ten times or more. The chain employs TRBV5-1 and TRBJ2-7, with TRBD1 identical over 9 bases. The CDR3 covers 16 residues. The junction had 4 bases not matched to a gene; V was cut back by 0 bases and J by 0 bases. Germline lookup yields CDR1 SGHRS and CDR2 YFSETQ. CDR3 loop: CASSLGGTGSSYEQYV. The CDR3 nucleotides read TGCGCCAGCAGCTTGGGGGGGACAGGGAGCTCCTACGAGCAGTACGTC.

This clonotype was recorded a few times. This chain connects TRBV6-2 or TRBV6-3 to TRBJ1-1, with 8 bases aligning to TRBD1. The V gene's germline CDR1 is MNHEY and CDR2 SVGEGT. This CDR3 comprises 13 residues. With V trimmed by 7 bases and J by 5 bases, 6 bases remained unmatched. The CDR3 sequence is CASKQGAGTEAFF. CDR3 bases: TGTGCCAGCAAGCAGGGGGCTGGGACTGAAGCTTTCTTT.

The V call is TRBV29-1, the J call TRBJ2-2; a weak D match, TRBD1 (6 bases). The V end was cut by 4 bases, the J end by 9 bases, with 9 bases between. CDR1 is SQVTM, CDR2 ANQGSEA, per germline. The CDR3 runs to 11 residues. CDR3: CSVVRGRELFF. The CDR3 region has the DNA TGCAGCGTTGTCAGGGGCAGGGAGCTGTTTTTT.

This clonotype was detected only a few times. This chain joins TRBV11-2 and TRBJ1-6; 9 bases are shared with TRBD1. The CDR3 extends over 16 amino acids. Germline CDR1 SGHAT, CDR2 FQNNGV. With 0 bases clipped from V and 10 bases from J, the junction kept 7 bases outside the gene matches. In DNA, the CDR3 is TGTGCCAGCAGCTTAGATCTGGGACAGGGACTGTCACCCCTCCACTTT. It translates to CASSLDLGQGLSPLHF.

In its sample, this clonotype was seen a few times. The rearrangement links TRBV7-3 to TRBJ2-3; 10 positions agree with TRBD2. V gave up 4 bases and J gave up 2 bases; unmatched junction bases: 6. CDR1 and CDR2 from the germline V gene are SGHTA and FQGTGA. The CDR3 sequence is 16 residues long. CDR3 in amino acids: CASSSLAGASTDTQYF. Written as DNA, the CDR3 is TGTGCCAGCAGCTCCCTAGCGGGGGCCTCCACAGATACGCAGTATTTT.

In this sample, this clonotype turned up a few times. The CDR3 loop reads CASSPRLAGYQETQYF. The CDR3 DNA follows: TGTGCCAGCAGCCCCCGGCTAGCGGGGTACCAAGAGACCCAGTACTTC. The chain links TRBV4-2 to TRBJ2-5; the match to TRBD2 covers 9 bases. The CDR3 consists of 16 residues. Trimming took 4 bases from V and 0 from J; bases not matched to a gene: 6. Germline CDR1 LGHNA, CDR2 YNFKEQ.

The table lists this clonotype with a few counts. J is TRBJ1-1 and V is TRBV20-1, with 11 nucleotides matching TRBD1. Germline CDR1 is DFQATT and CDR2 is SNEGSKA (reference sequence). V gave up 5 bases and J gave up 3 bases; unmatched junction bases: 5. The CDR3 consists of 14 residues. The DNA for the CDR3 is TGCAGTGCTGGGGACAGGGGGACGGACACTGAAGCTTTCTTT. This gives the protein CSAGDRGTDTEAFF.

This clonotype was observed a handful of times. The chain has TRBV12-3 or TRBV12-4 and TRBJ1-1; D is unresolved. Trimming shortened V by 3 bases and J by 6 bases, and 14 bases separated the two germline ends. CDR3 length: 14 residues. DNA of the CDR3: TGTGCCAGCAGTTTGGAGGGCGGCTCAGCTGAAGCTTTCTTT. It specifies CASSLEGGSAEAFF.

There are a few counts of this clonotype. The rearrangement joins TRBV2 to TRBJ1-2; TRBD1 agrees at 10 bases. The CDR3 covers 14 residues. The J segment lost 5 bases and the V segment lost 6 bases, leaving 6 bases of the junction unmatched. Germline V gives CDR1 SNHLY, CDR2 FYNNEI. DNA of the CDR3: TGTGCCAGCAGCCGAATGGACAGGGGGTATGGCTACACCTTC. It is translated as CASSRMDRGYGYTF.

This chain joins TRBV2 and TRBJ2-7, with D perhaps TRBD1 or TRBD2 (5 bases each). The V gene lost 7 bases and the J gene lost 3 bases, with 13 bases spanning the gap. The CDR3 totals 13 residues. Germline assignment: CDR1 SNHLY and CDR2 FYNNEI. CDR3 amino acids: CASIARGNYEQYF. DNA of the CDR3: TGTGCCAGCATAGCGAGGGGCAACTACGAGCAGTACTTC.

This chain connects TRBV5-5 to TRBJ1-3; TRBD1 might be the D (5 bases). Germline CDR1 is SGHKS and CDR2 is YYEKEE (reference sequence). V lost 0 bases, J lost 1 base, and 8 bases lay in between. This CDR3 comprises 15 residues. CDR3 sequence reads: CASSLEGMSGNTIYF. The CDR3 DNA is TGTGCCAGCAGCTTGGAGGGGATGTCTGGAAACACCATATATTTT.

The J gene is TRBJ2-1, the V gene TRBV9; 7 bases line up with TRBD1. Germline V gene data show CDR1 as SGDLS and CDR2 as YYNGEE. V lost 1 base and J lost 0; bases outside the gene matches: 1. The CDR3 contains 15 residues. The CDR3 nucleotides read TGTGCCAGCAGCGTAACAGGGGCCTCCTACAATGAGCAGTTCTTC. Translated: CASSVTGASYNEQFF.

The sample holds a few counts of this clonotype. The chain joins TRBV20-1 to TRBJ2-5; D unclear. The length of the CDR3 is 15 residues. Trimming removed 1 base from V and 1 base from J, with 13 bases in between. Germline V gives CDR1 DFQATT, CDR2 SNEGSKA (reference sequence). CDR3 amino acids: CSARVSGSPQETQYF. CDR3 in DNA: TGCAGTGCTAGAGTATCGGGCTCCCCCCAAGAGACCCAGTACTTC.

The chain uses TRBV12-3 or TRBV12-4 and TRBJ2-1; 7 bases line up with TRBD1. CDR3 length: 13 residues. V lost 5 bases to trimming and J lost 12 bases; unmatched junction nucleotides: 10. The CDR3 DNA reads TGTGCCAGCAGTCCCGGGACAGTTTTGGGGCAGTTCTTC. Translation: CASSPGTVLGQFF.

In this sample, this clonotype turned up many times. This rearrangement joins TRBV5-6 to TRBJ1-2; possibly TRBD1 for D (6 bases). Germline V gene lookup returns CDR1 SGHDT and CDR2 YYEEEE. Trimming shortened V by 0 bases and J by 4 bases, and 10 bases separated the two germline ends. This CDR3 comprises 14 residues. CDR3 nucleotides: TGTGCCAGCAGCTTGGGGCAGGGGACCTATGGCTACACCTTC. Encoded protein: CASSLGQGTYGYTF.

The chain employs TRBV30 and TRBJ1-2, with 7 nucleotides matching TRBD1. The CDR3 is made up of 13 amino acids. Germline V gene data show CDR1 as GTSNPN and CDR2 as SVGIG (reference sequence). Germline trimming cut 0 bases from V and 8 bases from J; bases unmatched to any gene: 6. The CDR3: CAWSVRQGLGYTF. In DNA, the CDR3 is TGTGCCTGGAGTGTTCGACAGGGTCTCGGCTACACCTTC.

This rearrangement joins TRBV30 to TRBJ2-3; D remains unclear. V dropped 5 bases and J dropped 12 bases, with 18 bases sitting between them. Germline V gene sequence: CDR1 GTSNPN, CDR2 SVGIG (reference sequence). The CDR3 spans 12 residues. The CDR3 DNA reads TGTGCCTGGGGCGTTCTGGGGTCCCCCCAGTATTTT. It encodes CAWGVLGSPQYF.

This clonotype was picked up a small number of times. The CDR3 DNA reads as TGTGCCAGCAGCTTACGACAGGGGTTAGGGCACGGCGAGACCCAGTACTTC. Its protein product is CASSLRQGLGHGETQYF. This rearrangement joins TRBV7-8 to TRBJ2-5; 8 bases agree with TRBD1. V lost 2 bases and J lost 5; bases outside the gene matches: 13. This CDR3 is 17 amino acids long. Germline V gene lookup returns CDR1 SGHVS and CDR2 FQNEAQ.

The chain combines TRBV6-2 or TRBV6-3 with TRBJ2-1; D is possibly TRBD2 (7 bases). V gave up 7 bases and J gave up 2 bases, with 12 bases separating them. The CDR3 covers 14 residues. CDR1 is MNHEY and CDR2 is SVGEGT in the germline V gene. The CDR3 region is CASKEGGTYNEQFF. The CDR3 DNA follows: TGTGCCAGCAAGGAGGGGGGGACCTACAATGAGCAGTTCTTC.

This clonotype was found many times. The rearrangement joins TRBV7-2 to TRBJ2-3; D remains ambiguous. V lost 1 base and J lost 1, with 6 bases in between. CDR3 length: 14 amino acids. Germline CDR1 SGHTA, CDR2 FQGNSA. The CDR3 sequence: CASSLGFGTDTQYF. CDR3 nucleotide sequence: TGTGCCAGCAGCTTAGGTTTTGGCACAGATACGCAGTATTTT.

This rearrangement joins TRBV6-1 to TRBJ2-1, with 11 nucleotides matching TRBD2. V shed 6 bases and J 2 bases; nucleotides not matched to a gene: 6. There are 16 residues in the CDR3. Germline assignment: CDR1 MNHNS and CDR2 SASEGT. The CDR3: CASRRLAGIPYNEQFF. The CDR3 coding sequence is TGTGCCAGCAGGCGACTAGCGGGGATCCCCTACAATGAGCAGTTCTTC.

The gene calls are TRBV3-1 and TRBJ1-4, with D possibly matching TRBD1 (6 bases). Germline CDR1 LGHDT, CDR2 YNNKEL (reference sequence). V gave up 2 bases and J gave up 8 bases, with 15 bases separating them. The CDR3 extends over 15 amino acids. The CDR3 region is CASSQNLNRDEKLFF. CDR3 bases: TGTGCCAGCAGCCAAAACCTCAACAGGGACGAAAAACTGTTTTTT. Full variable domain (outside the CDR3, taken from reference TRBV3-1 and TRBJ1-4): DTAVSQTPKYLVTQMGNDKSIKCEQNLGHDTMYWYKQDSKKFLKIMFSYNNKELIINETVPNRFSPKSPDKAHLNLHINSLELGDSAVYFCASSQNLNRDEKLFFGSGTQLSVL.